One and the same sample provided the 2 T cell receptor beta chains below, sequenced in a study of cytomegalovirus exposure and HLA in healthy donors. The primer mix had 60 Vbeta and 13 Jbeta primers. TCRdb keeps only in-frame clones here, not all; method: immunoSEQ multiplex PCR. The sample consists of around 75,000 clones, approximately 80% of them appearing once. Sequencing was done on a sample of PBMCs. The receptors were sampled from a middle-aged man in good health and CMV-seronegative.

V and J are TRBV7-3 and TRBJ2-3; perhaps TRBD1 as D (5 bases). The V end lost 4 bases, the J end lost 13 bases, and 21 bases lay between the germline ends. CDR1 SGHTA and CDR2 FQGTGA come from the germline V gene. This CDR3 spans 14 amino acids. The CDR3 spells CASSYHHQGLLEYF. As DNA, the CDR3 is TGTGCCAGCAGCTACCACCACCAGGGTCTTCTAGAGTATTTT.

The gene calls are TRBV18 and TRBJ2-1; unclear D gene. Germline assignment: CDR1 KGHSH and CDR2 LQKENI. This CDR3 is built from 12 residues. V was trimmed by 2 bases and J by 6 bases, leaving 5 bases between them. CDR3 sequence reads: CASSPFGNEQFF. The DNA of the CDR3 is TGTGCCAGCTCACCATTCGGCAATGAGCAGTTCTTC.